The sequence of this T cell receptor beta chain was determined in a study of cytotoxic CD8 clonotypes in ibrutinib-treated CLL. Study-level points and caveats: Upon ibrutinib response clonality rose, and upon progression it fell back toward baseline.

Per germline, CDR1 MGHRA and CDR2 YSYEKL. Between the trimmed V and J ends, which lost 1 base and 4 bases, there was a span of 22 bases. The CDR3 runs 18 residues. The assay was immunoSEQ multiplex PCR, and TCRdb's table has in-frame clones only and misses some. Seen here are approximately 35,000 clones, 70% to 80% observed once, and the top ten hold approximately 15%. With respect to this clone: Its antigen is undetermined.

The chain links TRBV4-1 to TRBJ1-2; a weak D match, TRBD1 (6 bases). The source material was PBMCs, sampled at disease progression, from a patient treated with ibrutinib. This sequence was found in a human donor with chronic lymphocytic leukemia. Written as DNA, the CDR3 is TGCGCCAGCAGCCAAGTCGGGCCAGGGGCGACCTTAGGCTATGGCTACACCTTC. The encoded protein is CASSQVGPGATLGYGYTF.